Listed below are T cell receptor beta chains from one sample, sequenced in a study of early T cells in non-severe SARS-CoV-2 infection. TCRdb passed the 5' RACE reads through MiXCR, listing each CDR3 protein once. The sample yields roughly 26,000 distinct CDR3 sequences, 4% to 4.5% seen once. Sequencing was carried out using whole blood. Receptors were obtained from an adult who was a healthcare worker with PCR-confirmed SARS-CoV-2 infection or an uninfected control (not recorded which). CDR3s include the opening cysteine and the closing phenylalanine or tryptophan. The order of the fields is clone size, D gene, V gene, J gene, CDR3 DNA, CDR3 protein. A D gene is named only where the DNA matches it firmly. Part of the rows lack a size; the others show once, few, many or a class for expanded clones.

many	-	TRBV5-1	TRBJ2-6	TGCGCCAGCAGCTTTTCAAACTCTGGGGCCAACGTCCTGACTTTC	CASSFSNSGANVLTF
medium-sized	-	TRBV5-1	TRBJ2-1	TGCGCCAGCAGCTTGGAGGCAGCCGGGGACAATGAGCAGTTCTTC	CASSLEAAGDNEQFF
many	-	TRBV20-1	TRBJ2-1	TGCAGTGCTAGCATGATTGGGCAGCCAGCCAATGAGCAGTTCTTC	CSASMIGQPANEQFF
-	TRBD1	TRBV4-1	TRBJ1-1	TGCGCCAGCAGCCATTCCCCATCCTCAGGGGGCACTGAAGCTTTCTTT	CASSHSPSSGGTEAFF
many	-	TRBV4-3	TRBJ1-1	TGCGCCAGCAGCCAAGATCTTGGGCTCCGGGACGGAATTCCGAACACTGAAGCTTTCTTT	CASSQDLGLRDGIPNTEAFF
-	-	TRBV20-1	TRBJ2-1	TGCAGTGCTAGGGGGGGCTCCTACAATGAGCAGTTCTTC	CSARGGSYNEQFF
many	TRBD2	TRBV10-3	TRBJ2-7	TGTGCCATCAGTGATGGCGGGAGTTCCTCCTACGAGCAGTACTTC	CAISDGGSSSYEQYF
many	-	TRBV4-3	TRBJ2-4	TGCGCCAGCAGCCAAGCGATTCAGACAGGAAACATTCAGTACTTC	CASSQAIQTGNIQYF
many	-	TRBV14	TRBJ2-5	TGTGCCAGCAGCCGCCCTGGGGCCGGAGAGACCCAGTACTTC	CASSRPGAGETQYF
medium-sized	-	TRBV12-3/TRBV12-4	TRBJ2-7	TGTGCCAGCAGTTTAGGGGCCGAGCAGTACTTC	CASSLGAEQYF
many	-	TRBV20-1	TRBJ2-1	TGCAGTGCTAGACGGCGGGGCAATGAGCAGTTCTTC	CSARRRGNEQFF
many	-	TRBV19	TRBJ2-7	TGTGCCAGTAGTATCCGCGGGACATCAACCTCCTACGAGCAGTACTTC	CASSIRGTSTSYEQYF
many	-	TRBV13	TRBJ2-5	TGTGCCAGCAGCTTAGGCCAGGGGACTCAACAAGAGACCCAGTACTTC	CASSLGQGTQQETQYF
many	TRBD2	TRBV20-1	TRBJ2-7	TGCAGTGCTAGCCTAGCGGATAACTACGAGCAGTACTTC	CSASLADNYEQYF
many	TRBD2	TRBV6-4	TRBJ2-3	TGTGCCGCAGACCCCCGGGAGGGCCGGAATACGCAGTATTTT	CAADPREGRNTQYF
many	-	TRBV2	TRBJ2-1	TGTGCAGCAGAAGAGACGACCTACAATGAGCAGTTCTTC	CAAEETTYNEQFF
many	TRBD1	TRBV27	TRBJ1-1	TGTGCCAGCAGTATTTACCGGGACAGGCTCCTTGAAGCTTTCTTT	CASSIYRDRLLEAFF
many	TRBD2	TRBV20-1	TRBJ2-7	TGCGGATCACTAGCGGGGACCTACGAGCAGTACTTC	CGSLAGTYEQYF
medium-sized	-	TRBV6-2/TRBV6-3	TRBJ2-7	TGTGCCAGCAGCCGGACCCCCTACGAGCAGTACTTC	CASSRTPYEQYF
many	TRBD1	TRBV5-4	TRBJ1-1	TGTGCCAGCACCAGACAGGGGGCAGAAACTGAAGCTTTCTTT	CASTRQGAETEAFF
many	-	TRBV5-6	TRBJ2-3	TGTGCCAGCAGCAACACGATCCGGGACACTAGCACAGATACGCAGTATTTT	CASSNTIRDTSTDTQYF
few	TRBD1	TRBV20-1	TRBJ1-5	TGCAGTGCTAGTCGCGGACAGGCATATCAGCCCCAGCATTTT	CSASRGQAYQPQHF
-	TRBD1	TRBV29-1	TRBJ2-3	TGCAGCGCAGGGACAGGGGGCTTGACAGATACGCAGTATTTT	CSAGTGGLTDTQYF
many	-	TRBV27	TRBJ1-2	TGTGCCAGCAGTTTCCAGGCTAACTATGGCTACACCTTC	CASSFQANYGYTF
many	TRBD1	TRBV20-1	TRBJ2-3	TGCAGTGCCCCGACAGGGGGCAGGACAGATACGCAGTATTTT	CSAPTGGRTDTQYF
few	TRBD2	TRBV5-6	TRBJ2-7	TGTGCCAGCAGCCCGGCGGGGGGCTACGAGCAGTACTTC	CASSPAGGYEQYF
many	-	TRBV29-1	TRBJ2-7	TGCAGCGTTGCGGCCGGAGGGGGCTACGAGCAGTACTTC	CSVAAGGGYEQYF
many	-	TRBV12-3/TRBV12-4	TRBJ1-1	TGTGCCAGCAGCTCCTACATAAACACTGAAGCTTTCTTT	CASSSYINTEAFF
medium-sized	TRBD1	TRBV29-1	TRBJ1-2	TGCAGCGCCCTGACAGGGTTCACACCTCAAGCTGGTGGCTACACCTTC	CSALTGFTPQAGGYTF
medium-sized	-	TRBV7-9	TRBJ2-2	TGTGCCAGCACCTTACAGGCTAGACGAGGCACCGGGGAGCTGTTTTTT	CASTLQARRGTGELFF
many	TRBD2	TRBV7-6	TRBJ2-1	TGTGCCAGCAGTCCTAGCGGGGCTTACAATGAGCAGTTCTTC	CASSPSGAYNEQFF
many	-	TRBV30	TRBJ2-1	TGTGCCTGGATGAACAGGGCCCACTACAATGAGCAGTTCTTC	CAWMNRAHYNEQFF
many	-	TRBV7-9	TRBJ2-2	TGTGCCAGCAGCTTAGCGGGCGTCTCCGGGGAGCTGTTTTTT	CASSLAGVSGELFF
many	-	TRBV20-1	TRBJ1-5	TGCAGTGCTATGTGGGAGAATGGGCGCAATCAGCCCCAGCATTTT	CSAMWENGRNQPQHF
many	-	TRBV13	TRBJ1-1	TGTGCCAGCAGCTCCCAATACCTTACTGAAGCTTTCTTT	CASSSQYLTEAFF
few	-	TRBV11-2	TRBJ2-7	TGTGCCAGCAGCTCGGATTCGGACGGGCGATACGAGCAGTACTTC	CASSSDSDGRYEQYF
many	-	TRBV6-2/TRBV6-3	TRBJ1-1	TGTGCCAGCAGTTACATGGACACTGAAGCTTTCTTT	CASSYMDTEAFF